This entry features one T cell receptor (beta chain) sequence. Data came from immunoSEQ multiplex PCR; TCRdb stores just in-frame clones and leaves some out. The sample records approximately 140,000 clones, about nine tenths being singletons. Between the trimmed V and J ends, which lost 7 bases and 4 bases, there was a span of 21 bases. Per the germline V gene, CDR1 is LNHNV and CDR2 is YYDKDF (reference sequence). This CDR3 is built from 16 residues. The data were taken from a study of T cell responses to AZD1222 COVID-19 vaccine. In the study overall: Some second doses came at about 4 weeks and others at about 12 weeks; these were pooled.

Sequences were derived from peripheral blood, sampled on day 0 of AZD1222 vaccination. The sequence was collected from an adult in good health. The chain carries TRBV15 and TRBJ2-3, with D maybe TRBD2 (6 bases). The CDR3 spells CATNTSPGRRADTQYF. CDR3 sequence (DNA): TGTGCCACCAATACGAGCCCCGGGAGAAGGGCAGATACGCAGTATTTT. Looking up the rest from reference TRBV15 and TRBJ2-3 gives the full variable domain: DAMVIQNPRYQVTQFGKPVTLSCSQTLNHNVMYWYQQKSSQAPKLLFHYYDKDFNNEADTPDNFQSRRPNTSFCFLDIRSPGLGDTAMYLCATNTSPGRRADTQYFGPGTRLTVL.